This TCR beta chain was identified in a study of long-term antiretroviral therapy in people with HIV. Study-wide context: The 2015 immediate-ART recommendation came about a decade after the earliest samples.

Every one of the donors gave at least one pre-ART PBMC sample and at least two post-ART PBMC samples. As to this clone: Its specificity is unknown.

Survey-level resolution applied to immunoSEQ assay v3.0. The data were produced by immunoSEQ multiplex PCR, yet TCRdb's version contains in-frame clones alone and is incomplete. The sample records 25,000 to 30,000 clones, roughly 80% being singletons. Study-level results: Control repertoires displayed wider CDR3 length ranges than the HIV repertoires. Post-treatment diversity went higher with ART but stayed below transplant donor controls.

Trimming removed 0 bases at V and 0 bases at J, with 12 bases between. Germline loops: CDR1 SGHAT, CDR2 FQNNGV. The CDR3 has 17 amino acids. This chain connects TRBV11-2 to TRBJ1-3; D is uncertain. This clonotype was obtained from a man aged 35 to 55 with HIV. Sample: unsorted PBMCs, taken 3 years after starting antiretroviral therapy. The CDR3 sequence is CASSLDLWVSSGNTIYF. CDR3 DNA sequence: TGTGCCAGCAGCTTAGATCTATGGGTTAGCTCTGGAAACACCATATATTTT. The full variable domain, rest sourced from reference TRBV11-2 and TRBJ1-3, is EAGVAQSPRYKIIEKRQSVAFWCNPISGHATLYWYQQILGQGPKLLIQFQNNGVVDDSQLPKDRFSAERLKGVDSTLKIQPAKLEDSAVYLCASSLDLWVSSGNTIYFGEGSWLTVV.